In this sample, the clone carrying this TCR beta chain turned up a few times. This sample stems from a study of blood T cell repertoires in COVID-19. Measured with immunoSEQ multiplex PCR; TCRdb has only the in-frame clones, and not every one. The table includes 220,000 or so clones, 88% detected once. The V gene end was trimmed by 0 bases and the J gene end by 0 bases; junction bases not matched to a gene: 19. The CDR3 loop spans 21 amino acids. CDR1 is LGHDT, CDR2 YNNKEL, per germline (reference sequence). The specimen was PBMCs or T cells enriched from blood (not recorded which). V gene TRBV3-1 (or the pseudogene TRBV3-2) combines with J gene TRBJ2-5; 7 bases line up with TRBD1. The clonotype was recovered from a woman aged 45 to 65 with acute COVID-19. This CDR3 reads CASSQEWPPQIDRDHQETQYF. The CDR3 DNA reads TGTGCCAGCAGCCAAGAGTGGCCACCCCAAATAGACAGGGACCACCAAGAGACCCAGTACTTC.